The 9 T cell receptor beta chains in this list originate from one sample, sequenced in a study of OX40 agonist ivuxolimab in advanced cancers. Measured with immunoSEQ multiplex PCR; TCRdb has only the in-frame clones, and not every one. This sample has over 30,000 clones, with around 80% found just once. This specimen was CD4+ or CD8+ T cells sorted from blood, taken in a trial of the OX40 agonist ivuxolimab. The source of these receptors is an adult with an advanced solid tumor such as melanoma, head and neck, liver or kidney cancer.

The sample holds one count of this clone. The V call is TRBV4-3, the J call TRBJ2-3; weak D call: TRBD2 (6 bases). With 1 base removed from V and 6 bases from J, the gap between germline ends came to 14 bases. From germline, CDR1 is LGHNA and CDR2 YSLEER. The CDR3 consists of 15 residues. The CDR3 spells CASSQGTLAWDTQYF. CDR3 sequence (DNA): TGCGCCAGCAGCCAAGGGACCCTAGCGTGGGATACGCAGTATTTT.

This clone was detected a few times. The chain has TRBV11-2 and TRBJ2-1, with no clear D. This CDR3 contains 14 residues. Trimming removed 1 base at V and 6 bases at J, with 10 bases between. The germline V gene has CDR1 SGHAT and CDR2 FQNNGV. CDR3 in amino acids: CASSLGLRTNEQFF. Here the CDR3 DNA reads TGTGCCAGCAGCTTAGGTTTACGAACCAATGAGCAGTTCTTC. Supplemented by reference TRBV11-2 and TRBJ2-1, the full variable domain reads EAGVAQSPRYKIIEKRQSVAFWCNPISGHATLYWYQQILGQGPKLLIQFQNNGVVDDSQLPKDRFSAERLKGVDSTLKIQPAKLEDSAVYLCASSLGLRTNEQFFGPGTRLTVL.

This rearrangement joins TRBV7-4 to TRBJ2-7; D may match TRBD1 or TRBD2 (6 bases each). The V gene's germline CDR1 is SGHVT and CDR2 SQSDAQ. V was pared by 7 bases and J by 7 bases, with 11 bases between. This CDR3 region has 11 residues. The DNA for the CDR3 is TGTGCCAGCACAACAGGGAGGGAGCAGTACTTC. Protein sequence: CASTTGREQYF.

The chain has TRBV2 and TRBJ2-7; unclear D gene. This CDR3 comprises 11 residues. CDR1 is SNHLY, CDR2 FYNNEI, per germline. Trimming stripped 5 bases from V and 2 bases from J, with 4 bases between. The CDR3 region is CASSSAYEQYF. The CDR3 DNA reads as TGTGCCAGCAGTAGCGCCTACGAGCAGTACTTC.

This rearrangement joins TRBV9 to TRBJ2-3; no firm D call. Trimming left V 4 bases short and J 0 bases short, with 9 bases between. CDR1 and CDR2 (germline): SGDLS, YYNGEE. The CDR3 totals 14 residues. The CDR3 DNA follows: TGTGCCAGCAGCTATGACGGGAGCACAGATACGCAGTATTTT. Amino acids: CASSYDGSTDTQYF.

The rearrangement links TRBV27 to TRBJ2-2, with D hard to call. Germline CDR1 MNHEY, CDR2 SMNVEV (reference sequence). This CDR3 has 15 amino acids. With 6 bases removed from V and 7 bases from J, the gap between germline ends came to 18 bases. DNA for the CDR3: TGTGCCAGCAGGAAGGAAGTGAGTCTTGTCGGGGAGCTGTTTTTT. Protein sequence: CASRKEVSLVGELFF.

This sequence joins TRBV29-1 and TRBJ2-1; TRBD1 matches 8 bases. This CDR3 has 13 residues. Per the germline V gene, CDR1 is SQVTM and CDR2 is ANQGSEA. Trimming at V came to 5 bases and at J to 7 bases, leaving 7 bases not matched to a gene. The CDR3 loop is CSVHSQGVNEQFF. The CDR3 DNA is TGCAGCGTTCATTCACAGGGGGTAAATGAGCAGTTCTTC.

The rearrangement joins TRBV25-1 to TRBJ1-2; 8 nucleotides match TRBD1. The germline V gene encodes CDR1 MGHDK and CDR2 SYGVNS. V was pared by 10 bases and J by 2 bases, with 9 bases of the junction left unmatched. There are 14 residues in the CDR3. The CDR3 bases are TGTGCCAACCAGACAGGGGCTCCAAACTATGGCTACACCTTC. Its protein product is CANQTGAPNYGYTF.

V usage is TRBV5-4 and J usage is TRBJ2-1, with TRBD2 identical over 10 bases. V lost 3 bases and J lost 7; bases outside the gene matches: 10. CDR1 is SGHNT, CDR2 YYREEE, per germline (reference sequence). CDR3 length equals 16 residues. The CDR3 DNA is TGTGCCAGCAGCTGGGGAGGGCTAGCGGGAGATAATGAGCAGTTCTTC. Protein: CASSWGGLAGDNEQFF.